These T cell receptor beta chains were read from a single sample in a study of breast tumors, draining lymph nodes, adjacent tissues. From the multiplex PCR reads, TCRdb called clonotypes with MiXCR, one entry per CDR3 protein. Found here are about 200,000 distinct CDR3 sequences, over 25% of them singletons; the top ten hold over 4%. Sequenced sample: axillary lymph node tissue. These receptors were taken from a female donor with breast cancer. Some clones in this sample may be carry-over from other donors' samples. Each CDR3 is given with its conserved first and last residue. The order of the fields is clone size, J gene, V gene, D gene, CDR3 DNA, CDR3 protein. D genes are given only for firm matches. A row's size may be missing; if present it is once, few, many or a size class.

>-|TRBJ1-2|TRBV2|-
TGTGCCAGCAGTGAACAGGGCTACACCTTC
CASSEQGYTF
>many|TRBJ2-5|TRBV15|TRBD2
TGTGCCACCAGCAGAGGACTAGCGGGAGGCCAAGAGACCCAGTACTTC
CATSRGLAGGQETQYF
>-|TRBJ2-7|TRBV5-6|-
TGTGCCAGCGGCTTAACAGGGACCACCTACGAGCAGTACTTC
CASGLTGTTYEQYF
>many|TRBJ2-7|TRBV14|TRBD2
TGTGCCAGCAGCCAAGTGGGACTAGCGGGTCATTACGAGCAGTACTTC
CASSQVGLAGHYEQYF
>-|TRBJ2-5|TRBV19|-
TGTGCCAGTAGTATGAATGGGGAGACCCAGTACTTC
CASSMNGETQYF
>many|TRBJ1-3|TRBV5-6|-
TGTGCCAGCAGCTTGGCCAGTTACTCTGGAAACACCATATATTTT
CASSLASYSGNTIYF
>many|TRBJ2-5|TRBV19|TRBD2
TGTGCCAGTAGTAAGACTAGCGGGGGGATCCAAGAGACCCAGTACTTC
CASSKTSGGIQETQYF
>many|TRBJ2-1|TRBV7-3|TRBD1
TGTGCCAGCAGCTTAATTCCGGGACAGGGACTCAATGAGCAGTTCTTC
CASSLIPGQGLNEQFF
>once|TRBJ2-3|TRBV5-1|TRBD2
TGCGCCAGCAGCTCAGCCGGGACTAGCGTGGGAGATACGCAGTATTTT
CASSSAGTSVGDTQYF
>many|TRBJ2-6|TRBV7-3|-
TGTGCCAGCAGCTTGGAGACCTCTGGGGCCAACGTCCTGACTTTC
CASSLETSGANVLTF
>many|TRBJ1-5|TRBV18|-
TGTGCCAGCTCACTAAACAATCAGCCCCAGCATTTT
CASSLNNQPQHF
>many|TRBJ2-1|TRBV7-8|TRBD2
TGTGCCAGCAGCCCCTTAACTAGCGGGAGCTATGAGCAGTTCTTC
CASSPLTSGSYEQFF
>-|TRBJ2-5|TRBV7-2|TRBD2
TGTGCCAGCAGCTTAGATCAGCTAGCGGGACCCTCGTGGCAGACCCAGTACTTC
CASSLDQLAGPSWQTQYF
>many|TRBJ2-7|TRBV19|-
TGTGCCAGTAGTATAGTGGGGGCCTACGAGCAGTACTTC
CASSIVGAYEQYF
>-|TRBJ1-1|TRBV2|-
TGTGCCAGCAGTAGTAACAGGGACTCAACTGAAGCTTTCTTT
CASSSNRDSTEAFF
>many|TRBJ2-5|TRBV3-1|-
TGTGCCAGCAGCCAAGTGAGGGGGTCCATACAAGAGACCCAGTACTTC
CASSQVRGSIQETQYF
>-|TRBJ2-7|TRBV5-1|TRBD2
TGTGCCAGCAGCTCCCGGCGGGGGACTAGATATGACGAGCAGTACTTC
CASSSRRGTRYDEQYF
>many|TRBJ1-5|TRBV6-1|TRBD1
TGTGCCAGCAGCCCTACAAGGCAGGGGGGGCATCAGCCCCAGCATTTT
CASSPTRQGGHQPQHF
>-|TRBJ1-1|TRBV6-2/TRBV6-3|-
TGTGCCAGCAGAACCGGGACCCGTGAAGCTTTCTTT
CASRTGTREAFF
>-|TRBJ1-6|TRBV5-4|-
TGTGCCAGCAGCTCGACTAGCGGGTCCCCTAATTCACCCCTCCACTTT
CASSSTSGSPNSPLHF
>many|TRBJ2-7|TRBV29-1|-
TGCAGCGTTGATGTGGGGGCGGACGAGCAGTACTTC
CSVDVGADEQYF
>many|TRBJ2-5|TRBV7-2|-
TGTGCCAGCAGCTTGTCCCCACCGGTGGGGGAGGGGGAGCCCCAGTACTTC
CASSLSPPVGEGEPQYF
>many|TRBJ2-1|TRBV6-6|TRBD2
TGTGCCAGCAGGACTCTAGCGGGGGGCAATGAGCAGTTCTTC
CASRTLAGGNEQFF
>few|TRBJ2-2|TRBV5-4|-
TGTGCCAGCAGCTTGGGGTGGGCGGAGCCCACCGGGGAGCTGTTTTTT
CASSLGWAEPTGELFF
>-|TRBJ1-5|TRBV15|-
TGTGCCACCAACAGAGATGATTGGGGGCAGGGTCAGCCCCAGCATTTT
CATNRDDWGQGQPQHF
>few|TRBJ2-1|TRBV27|-
TGTGCCAGCAATCCCGCCCGGGTCCTCGGAAGGAATGAGCAGTTCTTC
CASNPARVLGRNEQFF
>many|TRBJ1-4|TRBV5-1|-
TGCGCCAGCACCTTTGGTCCGGGCGGAGTAACTAATGAAAAACTGTTTTTT
CASTFGPGGVTNEKLFF
>many|TRBJ2-7|TRBV6-2/TRBV6-3|-
TGTGCCAGCAGCCCAGGGCCCTACTCCTACGAGCAGTACTTC
CASSPGPYSYEQYF
>many|TRBJ2-7|TRBV14|-
TGTGCCAGCAGCCAAGCGTCCTCCTACGAGCAGTACTTC
CASSQASSYEQYF
>once|TRBJ2-3|TRBV20-1|TRBD2
TGCAGTGCTAGAGATGGGGTAGCGGGAGCGGACCCCACAGATACGCAGTATTTT
CSARDGVAGADPTDTQYF
>-|TRBJ2-3|TRBV2|-
TGTGCCAGCAGTTACGGTCGGGCGGATACGCAGTATTTT
CASSYGRADTQYF
>many|TRBJ2-2|TRBV7-2|TRBD1
TGTGCCAGCAGCTTTTCCGACAGGGGGCGGAGAACCGGGGAGCTGTTTTTT
CASSFSDRGRRTGELFF
>many|TRBJ2-7|TRBV5-6|-
TGTGCCAGCAGCTTGGCCACAGGGGGGGGACACTACGAGCAGTACTTC
CASSLATGGGHYEQYF
>many|TRBJ2-3|TRBV14|-
TGTGCCAGCAGCCACTCTGGCACAGATACGCAGTATTTT
CASSHSGTDTQYF
>many|TRBJ1-2|TRBV29-1|-
TGCAGCGTTGGGGGCGATGGCTACACCTTC
CSVGGDGYTF
>-|TRBJ2-3|TRBV18|TRBD1
TGTGCCAGCTCACCCGACAGGGGGCAAGCAGATACGCAGTATTTT
CASSPDRGQADTQYF
>-|TRBJ2-5|TRBV4-1|-
TGCGCCAGCAGCCAACCGCCGTTTTTGGAGACCCAGTACTTC
CASSQPPFLETQYF
>-|TRBJ1-4|TRBV20-1|-
TGCAGTGCTTCGCGGGGCATAACTAATGAAAAACTGTTTTTT
CSASRGITNEKLFF
>-|TRBJ1-1|TRBV9|-
TGTGCCAGCAGCGCAACAGGGAACACTGAAGCTTTCTTT
CASSATGNTEAFF
>many|TRBJ2-7|TRBV9|TRBD1
TGTGCCAGCAGCGTCGGACAGGGCCCCTACGAGCAGTACTTC
CASSVGQGPYEQYF
>many|TRBJ2-5|TRBV12-3/TRBV12-4|TRBD2
TGTGCCAGCAGTTTCCGGACTAGCGGGAGCGGGGGAGAGACCCAGTACTTC
CASSFRTSGSGGETQYF
>few|TRBJ2-3|TRBV20-1|-
TGCAGTGCTAGGGAACGGAGTAAGAGGGGCCCCACAGATACGCAGTATTTT
CSARERSKRGPTDTQYF
>-|TRBJ1-6|TRBV12-3/TRBV12-4|TRBD1
TGTGCCAGCAGAGCAGGGGGCGGGGACAATTCACCCCTCCACTTT
CASRAGGGDNSPLHF
>many|TRBJ1-3|TRBV15|-
TGTGCCACCAGCTCCCGCGGGACTCGGGGAAACACCATATATTTT
CATSSRGTRGNTIYF
>many|TRBJ2-7|TRBV25-1|TRBD1
TGTGCCAGCACTCCCCCCGGGACAGGTAACTACGAGCAGTACTTC
CASTPPGTGNYEQYF
>many|TRBJ2-2|TRBV20-1|-
TGCGGTGCTAGACCACCGCGGGGCACCGGGGAGCTGTTTTTT
CGARPPRGTGELFF
>few|TRBJ2-7|TRBV12-3/TRBV12-4|-
TGTGCCAGCACTGGCGCCGCCTACGAGCAGTACTTC
CASTGAAYEQYF
>many|TRBJ2-1|TRBV5-6|TRBD1
TGTGCCAGCAGCGTCGCCGGGACAGGGGACTACAATGAGCAGTTCTTC
CASSVAGTGDYNEQFF
>many|TRBJ1-6|TRBV15|-
TGTGCCACCAGCAGAGGGCCCCTGTCACCCCTCCACTTT
CATSRGPLSPLHF
>many|TRBJ2-7|TRBV12-3/TRBV12-4|-
TGTGCCAGCAGCTCACAGGTCTACGAGCAGTACTTC
CASSSQVYEQYF
>many|TRBJ2-1|TRBV6-6|TRBD1
TGTGCCAGCAGTTCCTCAACAGGGGAAGTAAATGAGCAGTTCTTC
CASSSSTGEVNEQFF
>-|TRBJ1-1|TRBV6-5|TRBD1
TGTGCCAGCAGTGACTCCACAGGGGGCAACCTAGAAGCTTTCTTT
CASSDSTGGNLEAFF
>many|TRBJ2-7|TRBV19|-
TGTGCCAGTAGTACCTGGGGTAGCGTAAACCGCTACGAGCAGTACTTC
CASSTWGSVNRYEQYF
>many|TRBJ1-5|TRBV4-1|-
TGCGCCAGCAGCCAAGTATGGGGTGGACAGCCCCAGCATTTT
CASSQVWGGQPQHF
>-|TRBJ2-2|TRBV4-1|TRBD1
TGCGCCAGCAGCCAAGGGACAGGGGGGATGCTGTTTTTT
CASSQGTGGMLFF
>many|TRBJ2-1|TRBV7-2|-
TGTGCCAGCAGCTTTATCCAGCGTCCCTCCCATGAGCAGTTCTTC
CASSFIQRPSHEQFF
>few|TRBJ1-1|TRBV7-2|-
TGTGCCAGCAGCCCGAGGGGTCGAGGCAGGTGGAATACTGAAGCTTTCTTT
CASSPRGRGRWNTEAFF
>-|TRBJ2-5|TRBV28|-
TGTGCCAGCAGCTCCCCCGAGGCGGGTTACCAAGAGACCCAGTACTTC
CASSSPEAGYQETQYF
>many|TRBJ2-3|TRBV20-1|-
TGCAGTGCTAGAGATTGGCAGGGTGGAACAGATACGCAGTATTTT
CSARDWQGGTDTQYF
>-|TRBJ2-3|TRBV11-3|TRBD1
TGTGCCAGCAGCATTGACAGGGTAAGGAGTGAGCAGTATTTT
CASSIDRVRSEQYF